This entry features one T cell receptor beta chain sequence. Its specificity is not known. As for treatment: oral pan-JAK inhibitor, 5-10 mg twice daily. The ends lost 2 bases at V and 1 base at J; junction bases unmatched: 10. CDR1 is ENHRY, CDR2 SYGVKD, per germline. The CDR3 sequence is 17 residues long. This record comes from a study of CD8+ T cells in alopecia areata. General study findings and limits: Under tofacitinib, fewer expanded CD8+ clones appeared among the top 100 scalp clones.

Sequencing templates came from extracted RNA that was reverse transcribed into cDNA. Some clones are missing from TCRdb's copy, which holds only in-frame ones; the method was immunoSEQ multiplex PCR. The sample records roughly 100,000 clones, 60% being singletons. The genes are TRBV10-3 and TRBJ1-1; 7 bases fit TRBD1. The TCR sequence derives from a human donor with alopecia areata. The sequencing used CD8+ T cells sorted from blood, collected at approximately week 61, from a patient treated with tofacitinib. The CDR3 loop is CAISEPQGGLSNTEAFF. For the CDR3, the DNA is TGTGCCATCAGTGAGCCCCAGGGGGGACTTTCGAACACTGAAGCTTTCTTT.